This TCR beta chain was recorded in a study of OX40 agonist ivuxolimab in advanced cancers. CDR1 is KGHSH and CDR2 is LQKENI in the germline V gene. V lost 2 bases and J lost 7; bases outside the gene matches: 10. The CDR3 spans 16 residues. Regarding the study as a whole: More expanded clones were found, on average, in CD8+ than in CD4+ T cells.

Method: immunoSEQ multiplex PCR; TCRdb's copy keeps in-frame clones and lacks some. The sample has some 63,000 clones; 75% to 90% are singletons. In this sample, this clone turned up once. The antigen is undetermined. The J gene is TRBJ1-5, the V gene TRBV18; 8 bases agree with TRBD1. This clonotype was obtained from an adult with an advanced solid tumor such as melanoma, head and neck, liver or kidney cancer. The sample was CD4+ or CD8+ T cells sorted from blood, taken in a trial of the OX40 agonist ivuxolimab. CDR3 sequence reads: CASSPMDRVLGQPQHF. Here the CDR3 DNA reads TGTGCCAGCTCACCAATGGACAGGGTCCTTGGGCAGCCCCAGCATTTT.